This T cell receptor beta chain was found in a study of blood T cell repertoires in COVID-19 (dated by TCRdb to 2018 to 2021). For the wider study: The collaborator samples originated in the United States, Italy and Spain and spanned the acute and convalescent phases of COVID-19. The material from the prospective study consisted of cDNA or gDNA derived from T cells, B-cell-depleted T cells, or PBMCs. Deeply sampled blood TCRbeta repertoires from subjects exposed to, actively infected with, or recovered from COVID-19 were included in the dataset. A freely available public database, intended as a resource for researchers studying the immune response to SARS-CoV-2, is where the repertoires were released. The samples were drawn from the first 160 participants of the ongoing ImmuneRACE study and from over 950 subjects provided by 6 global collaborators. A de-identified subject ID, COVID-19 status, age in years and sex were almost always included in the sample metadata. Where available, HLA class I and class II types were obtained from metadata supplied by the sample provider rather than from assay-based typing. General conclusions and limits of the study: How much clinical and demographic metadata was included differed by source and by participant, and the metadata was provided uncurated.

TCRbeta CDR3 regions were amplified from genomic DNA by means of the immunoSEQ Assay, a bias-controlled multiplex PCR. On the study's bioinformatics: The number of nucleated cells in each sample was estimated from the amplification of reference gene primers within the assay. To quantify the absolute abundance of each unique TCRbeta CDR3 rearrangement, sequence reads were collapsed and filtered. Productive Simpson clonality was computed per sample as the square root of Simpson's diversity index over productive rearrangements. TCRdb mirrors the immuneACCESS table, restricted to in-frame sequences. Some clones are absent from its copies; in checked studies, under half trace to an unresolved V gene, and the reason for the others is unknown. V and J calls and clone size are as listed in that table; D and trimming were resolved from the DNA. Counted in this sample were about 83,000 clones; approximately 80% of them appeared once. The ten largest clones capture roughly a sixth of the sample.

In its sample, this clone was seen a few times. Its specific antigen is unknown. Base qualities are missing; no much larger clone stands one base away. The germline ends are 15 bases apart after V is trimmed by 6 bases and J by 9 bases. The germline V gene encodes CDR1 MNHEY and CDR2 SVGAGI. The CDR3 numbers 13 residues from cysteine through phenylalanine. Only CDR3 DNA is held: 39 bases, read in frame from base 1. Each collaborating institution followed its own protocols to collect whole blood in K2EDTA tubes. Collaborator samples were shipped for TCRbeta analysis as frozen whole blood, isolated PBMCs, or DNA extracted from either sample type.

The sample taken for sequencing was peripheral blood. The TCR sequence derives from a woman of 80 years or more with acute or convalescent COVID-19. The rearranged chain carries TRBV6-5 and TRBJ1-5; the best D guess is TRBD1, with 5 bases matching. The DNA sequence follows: TGTGCCAGCAGCCAGGGTACTGCAGGGCCCCAGCATTTT. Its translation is CASSQGTAGPQHF.